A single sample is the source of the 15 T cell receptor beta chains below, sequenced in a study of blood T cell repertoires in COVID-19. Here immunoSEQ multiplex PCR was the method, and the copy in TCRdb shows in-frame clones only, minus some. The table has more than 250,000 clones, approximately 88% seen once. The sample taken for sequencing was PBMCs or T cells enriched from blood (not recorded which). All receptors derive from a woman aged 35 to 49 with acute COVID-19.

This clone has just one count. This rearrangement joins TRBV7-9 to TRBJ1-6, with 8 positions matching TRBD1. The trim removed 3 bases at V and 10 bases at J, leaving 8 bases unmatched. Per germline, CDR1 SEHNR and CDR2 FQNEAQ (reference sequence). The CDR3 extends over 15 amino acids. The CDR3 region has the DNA TGTGCCAGCAGCTTTGGGACAGGATTTTTGTCACCCCTCCACTTT. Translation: CASSFGTGFLSPLHF.

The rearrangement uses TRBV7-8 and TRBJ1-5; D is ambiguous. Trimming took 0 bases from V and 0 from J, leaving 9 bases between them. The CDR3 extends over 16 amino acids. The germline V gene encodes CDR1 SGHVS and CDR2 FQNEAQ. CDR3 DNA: TGTGCCAGCAGCTTAGCGCAGGTATTTAGCAATCAGCCCCAGCATTTT. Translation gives CASSLAQVFSNQPQHF.

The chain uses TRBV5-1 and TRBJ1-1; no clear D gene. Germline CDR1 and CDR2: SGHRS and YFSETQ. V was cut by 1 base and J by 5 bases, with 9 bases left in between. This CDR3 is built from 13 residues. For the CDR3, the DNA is TGCGCCAGCAGCTTGATTTCCACAACTGAAGCTTTCTTT. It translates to CASSLISTTEAFF.

The CDR3 loop is CASSLVPGVNQPQHF. The CDR3 bases are TGTGCCAGCAGCTTAGTGCCAGGGGTCAATCAGCCCCAGCATTTT. The chain has TRBV7-8 and TRBJ1-5, with TRBD1 as a possible D gene (6 bases). The germline CDR1 and CDR2 sequences are SGHVS and FQNEAQ. The CDR3 contains 15 residues. V was shortened by 1 base and J by 3 bases, with 10 bases between the two germline ends.

DNA for the CDR3: TGTGCCAGCAGGACGGCACCCGACACTGGCTACACCTTC. It is translated as CASRTAPDTGYTF. The J gene is TRBJ1-2, the V gene TRBV28; D gene uncertain. CDR1 and CDR2 (germline): MDHEN, SYDVKM. Trimming took 6 bases from V and 7 from J, leaving 15 bases between them. The CDR3 totals 13 residues.

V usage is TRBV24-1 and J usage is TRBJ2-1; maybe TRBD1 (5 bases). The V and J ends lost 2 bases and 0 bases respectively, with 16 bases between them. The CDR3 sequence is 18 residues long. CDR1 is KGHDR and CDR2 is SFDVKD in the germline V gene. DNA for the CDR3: TGTGCCACCAGTGATTGGACCTTGGGGCGGAGCTCCTACAATGAGCAGTTCTTC. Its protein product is CATSDWTLGRSSYNEQFF.

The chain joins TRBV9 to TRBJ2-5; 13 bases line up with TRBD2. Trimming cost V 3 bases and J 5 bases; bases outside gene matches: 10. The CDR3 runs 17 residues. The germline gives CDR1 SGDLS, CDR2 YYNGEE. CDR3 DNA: TGTGCCAGCAGCGACGGACTAGCGGGAGTTAGGGTGGAGACCCAGTACTTC. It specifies CASSDGLAGVRVETQYF.

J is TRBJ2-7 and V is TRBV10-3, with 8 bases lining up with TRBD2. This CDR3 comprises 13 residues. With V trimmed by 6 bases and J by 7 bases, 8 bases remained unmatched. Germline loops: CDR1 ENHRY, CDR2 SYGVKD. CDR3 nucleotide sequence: TGTGCCATCAGAGCGACTAGCGCGGGGGAGCAGTACGTC. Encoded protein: CAIRATSAGEQYV.

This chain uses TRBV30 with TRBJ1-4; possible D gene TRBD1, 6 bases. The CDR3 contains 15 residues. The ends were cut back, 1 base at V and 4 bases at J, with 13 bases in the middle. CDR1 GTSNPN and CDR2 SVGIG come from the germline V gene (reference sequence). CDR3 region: CAWSGTDNYNEKLFF. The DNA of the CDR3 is TGTGCCTGGAGTGGGACAGATAATTATAATGAAAAACTGTTTTTT.

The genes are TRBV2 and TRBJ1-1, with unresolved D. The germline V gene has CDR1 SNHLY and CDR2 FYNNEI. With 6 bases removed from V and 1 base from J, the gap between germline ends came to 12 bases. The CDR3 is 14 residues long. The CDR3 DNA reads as TGTGCCAGCAGCGATAGGACTCAGAACACTGAAGCTTTCTTT. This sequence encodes CASSDRTQNTEAFF.

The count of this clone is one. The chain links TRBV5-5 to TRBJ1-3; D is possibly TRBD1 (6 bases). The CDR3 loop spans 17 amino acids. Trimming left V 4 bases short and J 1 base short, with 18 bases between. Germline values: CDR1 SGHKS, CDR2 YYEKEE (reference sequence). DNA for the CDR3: TGTGCCAGCAGCCAGACTCTCAGGGGCCGTTCTGGAAACACCATATATTTT. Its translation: CASSQTLRGRSGNTIYF.

The DNA for the CDR3 is TGTGCCAGCAGCTTTAGAGTGAATGAAAAACTGTTTTTT. Translated, it gives CASSFRVNEKLFF. V is TRBV11-2 and J is TRBJ1-4, with D unresolved. The CDR3 consists of 13 residues. Germline V CDR1 and CDR2: SGHAT, FQNNGV. V lost 3 bases and J lost 5, with 7 bases in between.

The CDR3 DNA is TGTGCCAGCAGCTTAAGTCCCGGGACAGGCCCTCACACTGAAGCTTTCTTT. Its protein product is CASSLSPGTGPHTEAFF. V usage is TRBV7-9 and J usage is TRBJ1-1, with 8 nucleotides matching TRBD1. This CDR3 is 17 amino acids long. CDR1 is SEHNR and CDR2 is FQNEAQ in the germline V gene (reference sequence). J gave up 3 bases and V 2 bases, and 11 bases lay outside the gene matches. The variable domain in full, completed from reference TRBV7-9 and TRBJ1-1, reads DTGVSQNPRHKITKRGQNVTFRCDPISEHNRLYWYRQTLGQGPEFLTYFQNEAQLEKSRLLSDRFSAERPKGSFSTLEIQRTEQGDSAMYLCASSLSPGTGPHTEAFFGQGTRLTVV.

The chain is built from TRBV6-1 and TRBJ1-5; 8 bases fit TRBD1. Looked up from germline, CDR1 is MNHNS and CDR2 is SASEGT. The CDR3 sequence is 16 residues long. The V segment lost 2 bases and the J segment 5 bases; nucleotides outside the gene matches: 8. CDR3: CASSEIQGEFHQPQHF. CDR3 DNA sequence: TGTGCCAGCAGTGAAATACAGGGGGAATTTCATCAGCCCCAGCATTTT.

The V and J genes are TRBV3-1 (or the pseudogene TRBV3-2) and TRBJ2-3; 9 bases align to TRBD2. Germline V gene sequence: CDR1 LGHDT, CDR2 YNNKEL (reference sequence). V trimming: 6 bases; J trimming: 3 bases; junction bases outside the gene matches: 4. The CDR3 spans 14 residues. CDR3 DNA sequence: TGTGCCAGCAGATGGGGACTAGCAACAGATACGCAGTATTTT. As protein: CASRWGLATDTQYF.